This entry lists 9 T cell receptor beta chains sequenced from one sample in a study of graft-versus-host responses after intestinal transplantation. These receptors' antigens are unknown. The protocol was immunoSEQ multiplex PCR, while the TCRdb copy is restricted to in-frame clones and leaves out a portion. There are about 130,000 clones in the sample; more than 80% occur only once, and around 0.15% lies in the top ten. The sequenced sample was unstimulated CD4+ T cells sorted from spleen or lymph node cells, obtained before intestinal transplant. These receptors all stem from a human donor who received an intestinal transplant.

This clone was recorded once. The chain links TRBV9 to TRBJ2-3, with 10 bases aligning to TRBD2. Germline trimming cut 4 bases from V and 3 bases from J; bases unmatched to any gene: 5. CDR1 SGDLS and CDR2 YYNGEE come from the germline V gene. The CDR3 totals 15 residues. CDR3 residues: CASSLSGGATDTQYF. In nucleotides, the CDR3 is TGTGCCAGCAGCCTAAGCGGGGGGGCTACAGATACGCAGTATTTT.

The rearrangement uses TRBV11-2 and TRBJ1-1; D gene unclear. Trimming stripped 2 bases from V and 7 bases from J, with 8 bases between. Per the germline V gene, CDR1 is SGHAT and CDR2 is FQNNGV. There are 12 residues in the CDR3. The CDR3 here is CASSLRVSEAFF. The CDR3 DNA follows: TGTGCCAGCAGCTTAAGGGTTAGTGAAGCTTTCTTT.

The rearrangement joins TRBV19 to TRBJ2-1; 7 bases match TRBD1. The CDR3 is 13 residues long. In germline, CDR1 is LNHDA, CDR2 SQIVND (reference sequence). V shed 4 bases and J 8 bases; nucleotides not matched to a gene: 5. The CDR3: CASSKQGFDEQFF. The CDR3 bases are TGTGCCAGTAGTAAACAGGGGTTCGATGAGCAGTTCTTC.

This clone is a singleton in its sample. The rearrangement joins TRBV5-6 to TRBJ2-5, with no clear D. V lost 3 bases to trimming and J lost 0 bases, with 9 bases between them. Germline CDR1 and CDR2: SGHDT and YYEEEE. The CDR3 has 14 residues. The CDR3 is CASSSWGDQETQYF. The CDR3 region has the DNA TGTGCCAGCAGCTCCTGGGGTGACCAAGAGACCCAGTACTTC.

The V and J genes are TRBV7-9 and TRBJ1-5; D uncertain. Per the germline V gene, CDR1 is SEHNR and CDR2 is FQNEAQ (reference sequence). CDR3 length: 13 residues. V shed 4 bases and J shed 5 bases, with 9 bases lying between them. Written as DNA, the CDR3 is TGTGCCAGCAGCTCGGGAGGTTATCAGCCCCAGCATTTT. Protein sequence: CASSSGGYQPQHF. The full variable domain, rest sourced from reference TRBV7-9 and TRBJ1-5, is DTGVSQNPRHKITKRGQNVTFRCDPISEHNRLYWYRQTLGQGPEFLTYFQNEAQLEKSRLLSDRFSAERPKGSFSTLEIQRTEQGDSAMYLCASSSGGYQPQHFGDGTRLSIL.

This clone was detected once. The V gene is TRBV5-1, the J gene TRBJ2-3; no clear D gene. V lost 3 bases to trimming and J lost 0 bases, with 14 bases between them. The CDR3 runs to 16 residues. Per the germline V gene, CDR1 is SGHRS and CDR2 is YFSETQ. CDR3: CASSSRAASSTDTQYF. The CDR3 DNA sequence: TGCGCCAGCAGCTCCCGGGCAGCCTCTAGCACAGATACGCAGTATTTT.

The chain joins TRBV4-1 to TRBJ2-7; D tentatively reads TRBD1 or TRBD2 (5 bases each). The CDR3 consists of 13 residues. Trimming removed 4 bases at V and 4 bases at J, with 11 bases between. CDR1 and CDR2 (germline): MGHRA, YSYEKL. CDR3 DNA: TGCGCCAGCAGCCTTGGGACGATTTACGAGCAGTACTTC. The encoded protein is CASSLGTIYEQYF.

This chain joins TRBV2 and TRBJ2-5, with 8 bases fitting TRBD2. Trimming at V came to 4 bases and at J to 2 bases, leaving 6 bases not matched to a gene. The CDR3 consists of 15 residues. Germline loops: CDR1 SNHLY, CDR2 FYNNEI. The CDR3 bases are TGTGCCAGCAGTGTGGATGCGGGGGGACAAGAGACCCAGTACTTC. As protein: CASSVDAGGQETQYF.

V is TRBV11-2 and J is TRBJ2-4; D is perhaps TRBD1 (5 bases). CDR3 length: 12 amino acids. V lost 5 bases to trimming and J lost 8 bases, with 10 bases between them. Germline V gene sequence: CDR1 SGHAT, CDR2 FQNNGV. The CDR3, as DNA: TGTGCCAGCAGCCCAGGGAAGGACATTCAGTACTTC. Protein: CASSPGKDIQYF.